This record covers a single T cell receptor (beta chain). The trim removed 3 bases at V and 1 base at J, leaving 8 bases unmatched. Germline V gene lookup returns CDR1 SGHTA and CDR2 FQGNSA. This CDR3 region has 17 residues. Reverse transcription of about 0.5 to 1 ug RNA was performed with random hexamers. TCRdb recomputed calls from the immunoSEQ multiplex PCR reads with MiXCR, one row per CDR3 protein. Of more than 150,000 distinct CDR3 sequences in the sample, 95% were seen once. The data belong to a study of CD8 T cells in Susac syndrome. CD8+ and CD4+ T cells from blood underwent TCR beta sequencing. CD8+ and CD4+ T cells were negatively isolated; TEMRA cells were FACS-enriched.

The TCR was taken from a human donor with Susac syndrome. Material for sequencing was CD8+ T cells from PBMCs. J is TRBJ2-5 and V is TRBV7-2; 10 bases map to TRBD2. CDR3 nucleotides: TGTGCCAGCAGCTTTTGGAATAGCGGGGGGCCCCAAGAGACCCAGTACTTC. It encodes CASSFWNSGGPQETQYF. Full variable domain (outside the CDR3, taken from reference TRBV7-2 and TRBJ2-5): GAGVSQSPSNKVTEKGKDVELRCDPISGHTALYWYRQSLGQGLEFLIYFQGNSAPDKSGLPSDRFSAERTGGSVSTLTIQRTQQEDSAVYLCASSFWNSGGPQETQYFGPGTRLLVL.